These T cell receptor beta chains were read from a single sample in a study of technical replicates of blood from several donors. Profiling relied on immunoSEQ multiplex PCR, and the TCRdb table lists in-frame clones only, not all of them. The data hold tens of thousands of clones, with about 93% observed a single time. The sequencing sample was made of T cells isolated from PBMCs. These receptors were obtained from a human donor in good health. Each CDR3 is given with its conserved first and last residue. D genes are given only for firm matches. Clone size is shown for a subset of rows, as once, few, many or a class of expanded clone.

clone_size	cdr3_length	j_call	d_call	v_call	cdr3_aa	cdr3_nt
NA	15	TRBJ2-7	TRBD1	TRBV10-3	CAISDPGTGAYEQYF	TGTGCCATCAGTGACCCCGGGACAGGGGCCTACGAGCAGTACTTC
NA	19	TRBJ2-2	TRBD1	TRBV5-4	CASSGARWDRGWNTGELFF	TGTGCCAGCAGCGGTGCGCGCTGGGACAGGGGGTGGAACACCGGGGAGCTGTTTTTT
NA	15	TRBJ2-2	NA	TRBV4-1	CASRIGVGDTGELFF	TGCGCCAGCAGGATCGGGGTCGGGGACACCGGGGAGCTGTTTTTT
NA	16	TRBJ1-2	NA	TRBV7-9	CASSRDMGRGNYGYTF	TGTGCCAGCAGCCGGGACATGGGCAGAGGGAACTATGGCTACACCTTC
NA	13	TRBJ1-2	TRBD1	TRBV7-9	CASSLGQGAGYTF	TGTGCCAGCAGCTTAGGACAGGGGGCCGGCTACACCTTC
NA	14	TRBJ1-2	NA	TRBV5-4	CASSYVGQDFGYTF	TGTGCCAGCAGCTATGTGGGGCAGGATTTTGGCTACACCTTC
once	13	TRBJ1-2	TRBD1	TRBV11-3	CASSLRGWTGVTF	TGTGCCAGCAGCTTAAGGGGATGGACAGGAGTCACCTTC
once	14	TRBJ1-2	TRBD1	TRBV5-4	CASGTGGMGYGYTF	TGTGCCAGCGGCACAGGGGGAATGGGCTATGGCTACACCTTC
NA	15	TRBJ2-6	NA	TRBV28	CASRIGGSGANVLTF	TGTGCCAGCAGGATAGGGGGCTCTGGGGCCAACGTCCTGACTTTC
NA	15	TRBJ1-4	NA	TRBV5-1	CASSIQGPFYEKLFF	TGCGCCAGCAGCATACAGGGACCGTTCTACGAAAAACTGTTTTTT
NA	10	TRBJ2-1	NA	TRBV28	CASSRQKQFF	TGTGCCAGCAGTCGACAGAAGCAGTTCTTC
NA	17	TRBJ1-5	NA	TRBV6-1	CASSERGDTYSNQPQHF	TGTGCCAGCAGTGAAAGAGGGGACACCTATAGCAATCAGCCCCAGCATTTT
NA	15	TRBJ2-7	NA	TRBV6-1	CASSEALRRYYEQYF	TGTGCCAGCAGTGAAGCGCTTCGTCGGTACTACGAGCAGTACTTC
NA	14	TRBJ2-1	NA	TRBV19	CASSITGSRGEQFF	TGTGCCAGTAGTATCACCGGGTCTAGGGGTGAGCAGTTCTTC
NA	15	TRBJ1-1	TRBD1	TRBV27	CASSLSTQGTTEAFF	TGTGCCAGCAGTTTATCCACACAGGGGACCACTGAAGCTTTCTTT
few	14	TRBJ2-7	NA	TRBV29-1	CSVAGQLSSYEQYF	TGCAGCGTTGCTGGGCAGTTGAGTTCCTACGAGCAGTACTTC
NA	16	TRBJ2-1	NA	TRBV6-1	CASSERATSSYNEQFF	TGTGCCAGCAGTGAAAGGGCGACTAGCTCCTACAATGAGCAGTTCTTC
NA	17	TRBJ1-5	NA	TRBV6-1	CASSGPRSGFSNQPQHF	TGTGCCAGCAGTGGCCCGCGGAGCGGGTTCAGCAATCAGCCCCAGCATTTT
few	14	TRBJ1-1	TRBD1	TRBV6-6	CASRDRGMSTEAFF	TGTGCCAGCAGGGACAGGGGGATGAGCACTGAAGCTTTCTTT
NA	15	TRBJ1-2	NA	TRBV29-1	CSVAKRTVHSVGYTF	TGCAGCGTGGCGAAGAGGACAGTCCATTCCGTCGGCTACACCTTC
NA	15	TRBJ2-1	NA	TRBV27	CASSSRQDSYNEQFF	TGTGCCAGCAGTTCCCGACAGGACTCCTACAATGAGCAGTTCTTC
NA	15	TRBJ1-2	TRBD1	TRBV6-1	CASSTDRGQDYGYTF	TGTGCCAGCAGTACTGACAGGGGGCAGGACTATGGCTACACCTTC
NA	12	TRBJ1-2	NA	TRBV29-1	CSVVGASYGYTF	TGCAGCGTTGTAGGAGCGTCCTATGGCTACACCTTC
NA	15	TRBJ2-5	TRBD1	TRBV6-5	CASSPNHRGLETQYF	TGTGCCAGCAGTCCGAATCACAGGGGGCTAGAGACCCAGTACTTC
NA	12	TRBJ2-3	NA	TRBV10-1	CASSEGADTQYF	TGCGCCAGCAGTGAAGGGGCAGATACGCAGTATTTT
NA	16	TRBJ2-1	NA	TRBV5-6	CASSLGGLLSYNEQFF	TGTGCCAGCAGCTTGGGGGGGCTTCTCTCCTACAATGAGCAGTTCTTC
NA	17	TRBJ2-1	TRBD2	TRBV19	CASSIQLLAASYNEQFF	TGTGCCAGTAGTATCCAATTACTAGCGGCCTCCTACAATGAGCAGTTCTTC
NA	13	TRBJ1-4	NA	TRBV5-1	CASSLDRNEKLFF	TGCGCCAGCAGCTTGGACAGGAATGAAAAACTGTTTTTT
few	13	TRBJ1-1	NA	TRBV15	CATSRDMNTEAFF	TGTGCCACCAGCAGAGATATGAACACTGAAGCTTTCTTT
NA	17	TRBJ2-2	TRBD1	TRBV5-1	CASSYSSGTGDTGELFF	TGCGCCAGCAGCTACTCATCCGGGACAGGGGACACCGGGGAGCTGTTTTTT
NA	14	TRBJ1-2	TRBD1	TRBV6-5	CASSYSDRGFGYTF	TGTGCCAGCAGTTACTCGGACAGGGGATTCGGCTACACCTTC
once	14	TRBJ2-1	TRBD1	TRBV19	CASSMRTGRHEQFF	TGTGCCAGTAGTATGAGGACAGGGAGACATGAGCAGTTCTTC
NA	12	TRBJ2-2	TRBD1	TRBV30	CAWEAGGEELFF	TGTGCCTGGGAAGCAGGGGGCGAGGAGCTGTTTTTT
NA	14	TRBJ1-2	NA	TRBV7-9	CASSLAAGAYGYTF	TGTGCCAGCAGCTTAGCGGCAGGCGCCTATGGCTACACCTTC
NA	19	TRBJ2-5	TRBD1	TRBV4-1	CASSLSILRDRGKEETQYF	TGCGCCAGCAGCTTAAGCATCTTGAGGGACAGGGGGAAAGAAGAGACCCAGTACTTC
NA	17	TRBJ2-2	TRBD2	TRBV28	CASSGVYLAANTGELFF	TGTGCCAGCAGTGGGGTCTACCTAGCGGCGAACACCGGGGAGCTGTTTTTT
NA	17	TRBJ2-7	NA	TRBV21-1	CASSKSRDRGDFYEQYF	TGTGCCAGCAGCAAATCCCGGGACAGGGGGGATTTCTACGAGCAGTACTTC
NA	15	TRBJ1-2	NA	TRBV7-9	CASSSLKQGIYGYTF	TGTGCCAGCAGCTCTCTGAAACAGGGAATCTATGGCTACACCTTC
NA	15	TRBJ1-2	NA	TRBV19	CASRGQAAANYGYTF	TGTGCCAGTAGGGGGCAGGCCGCTGCTAACTATGGCTACACCTTC
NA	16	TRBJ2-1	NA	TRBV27	CASRRRGTLQYNEQFF	TGTGCCAGCAGACGAAGGGGGACACTCCAATACAATGAGCAGTTCTTC
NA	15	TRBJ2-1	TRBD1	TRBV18	CASWTGTGFVNEQFF	TGTGCCAGCTGGACCGGGACAGGGTTCGTCAATGAGCAGTTCTTC
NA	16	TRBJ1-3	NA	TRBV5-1	CASSFSGTNSGNTIYF	TGCGCCAGCAGCTTCTCCGGGACAAACTCTGGAAACACCATATATTTT
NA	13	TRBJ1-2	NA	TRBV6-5	CASRQQNANGYTF	TGTGCCAGCAGGCAACAGAACGCGAATGGCTACACCTTC
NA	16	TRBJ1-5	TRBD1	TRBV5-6	CASSLGDRVGNQPQHF	TGTGCCAGCAGCTTGGGGGACAGGGTTGGTAATCAGCCCCAGCATTTT
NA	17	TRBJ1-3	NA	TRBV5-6	CASSLLWGRDSGNTIYF	TGTGCCAGCAGCTTGCTGTGGGGCAGAGACTCTGGAAACACCATATATTTT
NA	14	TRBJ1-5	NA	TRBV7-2	CASSLGLATQPQHF	TGTGCCAGCAGCCTTGGACTTGCAACACAGCCCCAGCATTTT
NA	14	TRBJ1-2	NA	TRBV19	CASSDPGHIYGYTF	TGTGCCAGTAGTGACCCGGGACATATTTATGGCTACACCTTC
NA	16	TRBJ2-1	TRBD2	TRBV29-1	CSTHGLAEKSYNEQFF	TGCAGCACACACGGACTAGCGGAGAAGTCCTACAATGAGCAGTTCTTC
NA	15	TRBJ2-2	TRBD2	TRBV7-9	CASTPGGLAPGELFF	TGTGCCAGCACCCCAGGGGGACTAGCCCCCGGGGAGCTGTTTTTT
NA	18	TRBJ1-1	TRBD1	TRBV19	CASSIGGDRTILNTEAFF	TGTGCCAGTAGTATAGGGGGGGACAGGACAATCCTGAACACTGAAGCTTTCTTT
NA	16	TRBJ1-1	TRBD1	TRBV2	CASRPPGDRVGTEAFF	TGTGCCAGCAGGCCCCCGGGGGACAGGGTGGGCACTGAAGCTTTCTTT
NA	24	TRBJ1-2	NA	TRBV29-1	CSVIQGFGGLGLRSKTSTNYGYTF	TGCAGCGTGATCCAGGGGTTTGGAGGATTGGGGTTGCGGTCTAAAACCTCCACTAACTATGGCTACACCTTC
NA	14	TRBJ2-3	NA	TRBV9	CASSSGLSTDTQYF	TGTGCCAGCAGCTCCGGACTCAGCACAGATACGCAGTATTTT
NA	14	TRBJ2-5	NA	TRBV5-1	CASSTAGSQETQYF	TGCGCCAGCAGCACCGCGGGATCACAAGAGACCCAGTACTTC